The sequence of this TCR beta chain was determined in a study of OX40 agonist ivuxolimab in advanced cancers. Across the whole study: Patients with hepatocellular carcinoma, melanoma, renal cell or head and neck cancer made up the dose-escalation patients.

This CDR3 region has 13 residues. Trimming took 5 bases from V and 8 from J; bases not matched to a gene: 3. In germline, CDR1 is MNHNS, CDR2 SASEGT. Only in-frame clones appear in the TCRdb table, and some are missing; sequencing was by immunoSEQ multiplex PCR. The sample has approximately 43,000 clones, roughly 90% seen once. With baseline, cycle 4 day 1, and cycle 7 day 1 as timepoints, blood was sampled. The receptor was isolated from an adult with an advanced solid tumor such as melanoma, head and neck, liver or kidney cancer. Sample: CD4+ or CD8+ T cells sorted from blood, taken in a trial of the OX40 agonist ivuxolimab. The rearrangement joins TRBV6-1 to TRBJ2-2, with 9 positions matching TRBD1. The CDR3 here is CASSWTGEGELFF. The CDR3 DNA follows: TGTGCCAGCAGTTGGACAGGGGAGGGGGAGCTGTTTTTT.